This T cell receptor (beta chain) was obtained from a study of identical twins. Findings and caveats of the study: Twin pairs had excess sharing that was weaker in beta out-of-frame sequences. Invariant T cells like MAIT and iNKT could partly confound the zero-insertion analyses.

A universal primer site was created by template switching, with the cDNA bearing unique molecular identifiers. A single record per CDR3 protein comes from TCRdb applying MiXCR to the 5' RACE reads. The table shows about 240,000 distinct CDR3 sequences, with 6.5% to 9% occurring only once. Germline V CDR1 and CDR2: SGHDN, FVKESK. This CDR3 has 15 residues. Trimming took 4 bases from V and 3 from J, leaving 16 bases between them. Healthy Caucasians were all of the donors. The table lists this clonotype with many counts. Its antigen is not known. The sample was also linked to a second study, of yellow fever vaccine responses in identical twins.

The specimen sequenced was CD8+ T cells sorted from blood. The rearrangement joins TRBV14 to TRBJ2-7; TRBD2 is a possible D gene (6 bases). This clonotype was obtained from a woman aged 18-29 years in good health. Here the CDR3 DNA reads TGTGCCAGCAGCCGAAGAGGGGACTCTTACTACGAGCAGTACTTC. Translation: CASSRRGDSYYEQYF.